This record covers a single TCR beta chain. Its antigen is still unknown. Healthy Caucasian individuals from Russia aged roughly 6 to 90 served as donors. This entry comes from a study of blood T cells in healthy people across ages. The study's findings and limits: Comparison with aged donors showed that long-lived donors had more naive CD4+ cells and higher diversity. There was no known CMV status for donors, so expanded clonotype changes were possibly confounded.

Together with a sample-barcoded 5' primer, a J-beta primer mix was included in a second PCR lasting roughly 6 to 12 cycles. Samples each returned at least 3 million CDR3-containing paired-end reads. TCRdb analysed the 5' RACE reads with MiXCR anew, one entry per CDR3 protein. The sample consists of 1.8 million or so distinct CDR3 sequences, 30% to 40% of them appearing once. The clonotype comes from a human donor in good health. Sequenced input: blood.

CDR3 amino acids: CASSQGVRANTEAFF. As DNA, the CDR3 is TGCGCCAGCAGCCAAGGAGTTAGAGCGAACACTGAAGCTTTCTTT. The J gene is TRBJ1-1, the V gene TRBV4-3; D ambiguous. Per the germline V gene, CDR1 is LGHNA and CDR2 is YSLEER. The CDR3 loop spans 15 amino acids. Trimming cost V 1 base and J 1 base, with 10 bases left between them.